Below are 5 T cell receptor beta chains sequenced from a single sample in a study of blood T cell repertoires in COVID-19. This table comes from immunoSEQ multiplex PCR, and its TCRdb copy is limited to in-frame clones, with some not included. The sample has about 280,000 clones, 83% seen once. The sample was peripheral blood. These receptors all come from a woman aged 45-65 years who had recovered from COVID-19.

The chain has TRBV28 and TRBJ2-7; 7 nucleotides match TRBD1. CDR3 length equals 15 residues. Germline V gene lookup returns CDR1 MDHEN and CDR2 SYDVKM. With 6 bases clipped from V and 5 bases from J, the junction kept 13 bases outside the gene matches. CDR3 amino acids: CASSPVDRDSNEQYF. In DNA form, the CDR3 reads TGTGCCAGCAGCCCGGTCGACAGGGATAGCAACGAGCAGTACTTC.

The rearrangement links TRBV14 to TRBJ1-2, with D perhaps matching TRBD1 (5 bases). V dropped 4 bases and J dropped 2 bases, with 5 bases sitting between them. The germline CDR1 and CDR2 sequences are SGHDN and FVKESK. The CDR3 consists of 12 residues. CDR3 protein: CASSPGNYGYTF. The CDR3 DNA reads TGTGCCAGCAGCCCAGGGAACTATGGCTACACCTTC.

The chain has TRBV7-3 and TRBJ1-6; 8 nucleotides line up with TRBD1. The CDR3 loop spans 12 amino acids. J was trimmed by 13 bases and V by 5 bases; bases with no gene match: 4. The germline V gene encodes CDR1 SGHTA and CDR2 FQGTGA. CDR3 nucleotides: TGTGCCAGCAGCCTCTCAGGGGGCCCCCTCCACTTT. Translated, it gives CASSLSGGPLHF.

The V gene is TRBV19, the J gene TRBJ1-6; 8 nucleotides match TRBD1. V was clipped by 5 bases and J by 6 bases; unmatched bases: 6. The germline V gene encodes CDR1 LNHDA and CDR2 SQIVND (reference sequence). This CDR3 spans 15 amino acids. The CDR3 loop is CASSLRQGANSPLHF. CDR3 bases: TGTGCCAGTAGTCTGCGGCAGGGGGCTAATTCACCCCTCCACTTT.

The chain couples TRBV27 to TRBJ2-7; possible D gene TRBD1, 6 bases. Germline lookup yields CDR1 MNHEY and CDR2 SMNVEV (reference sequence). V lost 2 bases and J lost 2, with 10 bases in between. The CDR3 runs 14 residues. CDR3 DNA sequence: TGTGCCAGCAGTTTACCCGGACAGCCCTACGAGCAGTACTTC. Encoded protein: CASSLPGQPYEQYF.